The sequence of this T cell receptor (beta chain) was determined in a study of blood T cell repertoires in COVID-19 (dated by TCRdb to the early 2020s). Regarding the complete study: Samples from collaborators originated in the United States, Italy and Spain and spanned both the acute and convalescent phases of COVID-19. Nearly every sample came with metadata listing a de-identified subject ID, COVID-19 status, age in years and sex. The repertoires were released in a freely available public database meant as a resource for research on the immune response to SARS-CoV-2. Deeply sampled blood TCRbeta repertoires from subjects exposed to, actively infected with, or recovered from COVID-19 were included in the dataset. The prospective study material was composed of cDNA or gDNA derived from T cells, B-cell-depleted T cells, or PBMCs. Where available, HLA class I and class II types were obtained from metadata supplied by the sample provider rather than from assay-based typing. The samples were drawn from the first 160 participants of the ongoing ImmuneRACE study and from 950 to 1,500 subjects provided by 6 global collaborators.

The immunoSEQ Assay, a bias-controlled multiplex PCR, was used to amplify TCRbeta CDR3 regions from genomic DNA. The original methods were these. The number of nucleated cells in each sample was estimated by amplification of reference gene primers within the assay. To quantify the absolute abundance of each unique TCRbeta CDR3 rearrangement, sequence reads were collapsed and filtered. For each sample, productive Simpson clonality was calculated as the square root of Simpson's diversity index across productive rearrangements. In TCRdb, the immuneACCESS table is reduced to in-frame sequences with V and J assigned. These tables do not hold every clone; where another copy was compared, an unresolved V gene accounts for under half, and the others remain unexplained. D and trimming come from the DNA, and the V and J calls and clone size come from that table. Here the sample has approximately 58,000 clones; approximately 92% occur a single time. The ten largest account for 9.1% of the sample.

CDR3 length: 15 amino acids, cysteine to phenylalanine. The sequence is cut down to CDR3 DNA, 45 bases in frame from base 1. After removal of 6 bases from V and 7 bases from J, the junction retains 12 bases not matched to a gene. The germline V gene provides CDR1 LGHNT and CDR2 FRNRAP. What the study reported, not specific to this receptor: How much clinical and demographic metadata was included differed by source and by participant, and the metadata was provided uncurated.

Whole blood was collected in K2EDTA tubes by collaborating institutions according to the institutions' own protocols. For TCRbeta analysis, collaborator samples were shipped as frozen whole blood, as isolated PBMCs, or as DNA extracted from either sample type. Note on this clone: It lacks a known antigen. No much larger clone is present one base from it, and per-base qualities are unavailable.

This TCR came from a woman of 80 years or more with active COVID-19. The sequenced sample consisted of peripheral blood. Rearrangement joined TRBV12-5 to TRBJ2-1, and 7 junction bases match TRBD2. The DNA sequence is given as TGTGCTAGTGGCCGCCCATCGGGAGGAAGGAATGAGCAGTTCTTC. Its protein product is CASGRPSGGRNEQFF.